This is a list of T cell receptor beta chains from one sample in a study of Ad26.COV2.S vaccination and SARS-CoV-2 variants. Clones were sequenced by immunoSEQ multiplex PCR, and TCRdb holds only the in-frame ones, with some missing. Of about 390,000 clones listed, 70% to 90% were seen once; the top ten hold 3.5%. The sample was peripheral blood, taken in a trial of Ad26.COV2.S vaccine versus placebo. These receptors came from a person between 18 and 60 years old who received the Ad26.COV2.S COVID-19 vaccine or a placebo. Each CDR3 is given with its conserved first and last residue. The D gene is left open where the match is weak. Clone sizes are given selectively: once, few, many, or a class where the clone is expanded.

d_call clone_size j_call v_call cdr3_nt cdr3_aa
TRBD1 - TRBJ2-3 TRBV7-2 TGTGCCAGCAGCTCCCGGGGACAGACAGATACGCAGTATTTT CASSSRGQTDTQYF
- - TRBJ1-1 TRBV15 TGTGCCACCAGCACCCCCGCGGGGAACACTGAAGCTTTCTTT CATSTPAGNTEAFF
- - TRBJ2-2 TRBV2 TGTGCCAGCAGTGCCTCGACTTGGGGGTCCGGGGAGCTGTTTTTT CASSASTWGSGELFF
TRBD1 - TRBJ2-7 TRBV11-3 TGTGCCAGCAGCCGGACAGGGCAGGGGAAGCAGTACTTC CASSRTGQGKQYF
- - TRBJ1-6 TRBV7-2 TGTGCCAGCAGTTTTTACAGCTCCTATAATTCACCCCTCCACTTT CASSFYSSYNSPLHF
TRBD1 - TRBJ2-7 TRBV7-7 TGTGCTAGCAGCCTCGGGACAGGGGGTGAGCAGTACTTC CASSLGTGGEQYF
- - TRBJ1-5 TRBV6-1 TGTGCCAGCAGTGAAATGCGTGGGCCCCAGCATTTT CASSEMRGPQHF
- - TRBJ2-7 TRBV6-2/TRBV6-3 TGTGCCAGCAGTTACTCGGGACAACCTTACGAGCAGTACTTC CASSYSGQPYEQYF
- - TRBJ1-1 TRBV7-8 TGTGCCAGCAGCACCAGGACCGAGCATACTGAAGCTTTCTTT CASSTRTEHTEAFF
TRBD1 - TRBJ1-2 TRBV12-3/TRBV12-4 TGTGCCAGCAGAGGACAGGGCCTTGATGGCTACACCTTC CASRGQGLDGYTF
- few TRBJ1-5 TRBV19 TGTGCCAGTACTACCGCTCCTTATAGCAATCAGCCCCAGCATTTT CASTTAPYSNQPQHF
- - TRBJ1-5 TRBV2 TGTGCCAGCAGTGAAGGGGGTGTTAGCAATCAGCCCCAGCATTTT CASSEGGVSNQPQHF
TRBD2 - TRBJ2-1 TRBV10-2 TGCGCCAGCAGGGCTAGCGGGGGGCCTAGCTCCTACAATGAGCAGTTCTTC CASRASGGPSSYNEQFF
- - TRBJ2-3 TRBV24-1 TGTGCCACCAGTGATCCACGATTCCCTGGGGATACGCAGTATTTT CATSDPRFPGDTQYF
TRBD1 - TRBJ1-6 TRBV6-5 TGTGCCAGCTCTAAGGGGACAGAAAATTCACCCCTCCACTTT CASSKGTENSPLHF
- - TRBJ2-3 TRBV12-2 TGTGCAAGTCGCTCCCGTGGGGGAGGGGAAGCGGGGCGGACAGATACGCAGTATTTT CASRSRGGGEAGRTDTQYF
- - TRBJ1-5 TRBV21-1 TGTGCCAGCAGCGGACAGGGATGGGGCAATCAGCCCCAGCATTTT CASSGQGWGNQPQHF
- once TRBJ1-6 TRBV2 TGTGCCAGCGTCCTCCGCCCCGGGATTCCCGGGAGTTCACCCCTCCACTTT CASVLRPGIPGSSPLHF
- - TRBJ1-2 TRBV5-4 TGTGCCAGCAGCTTGGGTCCTTCCGATGGCTACACCTTC CASSLGPSDGYTF
- - TRBJ1-5 TRBV2 TGTGCCAGCAGGACCTCCGGGAGTCAGCCCCAGCATTTT CASRTSGSQPQHF
- few TRBJ2-5 TRBV3-1/TRBV3-2 TGTGCCAGCAGCCAAGATCTTGACACTAGCCTGGAGACCCAGTACTTC CASSQDLDTSLETQYF
TRBD1 - TRBJ2-5 TRBV5-1 TGCGCCAGCAGCGAGGGGGCGCGGGAGACCCAGTACTTC CASSEGARETQYF
TRBD1 - TRBJ2-2 TRBV6-5 TGTGCCAGCAGTTACGGACAGGGGTACACCGGGGAGCTGTTTTTT CASSYGQGYTGELFF
TRBD1 - TRBJ2-3 TRBV29-1 TGCAGCTTCCGACAGGGTACAGATACGCAGTATTTT CSFRQGTDTQYF
TRBD2 - TRBJ2-1 TRBV19 TGTGCCAGTAGTATTGCGGCTAGCGGGGGAACCCAGTTCTTC CASSIAASGGTQFF
TRBD1 - TRBJ2-7 TRBV19 TGTGCCAGTAGTCCGGGACAGGGGCCATACGAGCAGTACTTC CASSPGQGPYEQYF
TRBD1 - TRBJ1-2 TRBV7-9 TGTGCCAGCAGCACAGGGGTCCCCTATGGCTACACCTTC CASSTGVPYGYTF
- once TRBJ1-5 TRBV5-1 TGCGCCAGCAGCTTGGTGCCAGGGCCGAATCAGCCCCAGCATTTT CASSLVPGPNQPQHF
TRBD1 - TRBJ2-5 TRBV27 TGTGCCAGCAGTTCGACAGGGGTCCCCCTATCTATGCACTTC CASSSTGVPLSMHF
TRBD1 - TRBJ1-1 TRBV14 TGTGCCAGCAGCCAAAGACAGGGGACGAACACTGAAGCTTTCTTT CASSQRQGTNTEAFF
- - TRBJ1-5 TRBV20-1 TGCAGTGCTAGTAGGACAGATAGCAATCAGCCCCAGCATTTT CSASRTDSNQPQHF